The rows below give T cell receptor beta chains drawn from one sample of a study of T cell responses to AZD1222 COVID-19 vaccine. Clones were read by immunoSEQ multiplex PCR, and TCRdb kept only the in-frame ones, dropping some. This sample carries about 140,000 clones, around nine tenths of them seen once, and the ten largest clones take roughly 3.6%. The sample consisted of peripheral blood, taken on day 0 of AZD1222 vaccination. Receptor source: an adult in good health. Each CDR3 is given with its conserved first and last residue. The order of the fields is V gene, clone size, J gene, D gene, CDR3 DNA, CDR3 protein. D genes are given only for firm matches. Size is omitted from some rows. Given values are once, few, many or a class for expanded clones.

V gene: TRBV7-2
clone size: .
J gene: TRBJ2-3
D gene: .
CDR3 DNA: TGTGCCAGCAGCTTAGACGGGGGAGGAGATACGCAGTATTTT
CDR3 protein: CASSLDGGGDTQYF

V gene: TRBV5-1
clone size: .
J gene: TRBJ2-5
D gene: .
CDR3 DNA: TGCGCCAGCAGCTTGGCCGCCCGGGAGACCCAGTACTTC
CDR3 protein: CASSLAARETQYF

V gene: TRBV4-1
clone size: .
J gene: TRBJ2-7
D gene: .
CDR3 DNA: TGCGCCAGCAGCCAAGAGACAGCTTACGAGCAGTACTTC
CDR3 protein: CASSQETAYEQYF

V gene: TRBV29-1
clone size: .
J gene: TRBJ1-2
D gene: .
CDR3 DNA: TGCAGCGTTGAAGGCAATAACTATGGCTACACCTTC
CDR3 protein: CSVEGNNYGYTF

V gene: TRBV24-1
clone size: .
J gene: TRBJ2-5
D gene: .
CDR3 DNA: TGTGCCACCAGTGACCCAGACCACGGGACGGACCAAGAGACCCAGTACTTC
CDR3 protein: CATSDPDHGTDQETQYF

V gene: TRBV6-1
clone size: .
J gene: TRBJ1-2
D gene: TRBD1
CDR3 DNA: TGTGCCAGCAGTGAACCAGGGGGCAGGGGCTATGGCTACACCTTC
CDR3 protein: CASSEPGGRGYGYTF

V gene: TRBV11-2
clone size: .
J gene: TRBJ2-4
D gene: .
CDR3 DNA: TGTGCCAGCAGCTTACTGCGAGGAGTAGCCAAAAACATTCAGTACTTC
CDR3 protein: CASSLLRGVAKNIQYF

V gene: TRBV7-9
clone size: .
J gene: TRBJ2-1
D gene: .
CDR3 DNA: TGTGCCAGCAGCTTGGATAGCGGTTCCTACAATGAGCAGTTCTTC
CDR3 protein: CASSLDSGSYNEQFF

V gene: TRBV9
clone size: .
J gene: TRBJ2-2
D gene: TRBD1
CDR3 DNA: TGTGCCAGCAGCGTAGCAGGGGGCTCGGACACCGGGGAGCTGTTTTTT
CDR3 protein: CASSVAGGSDTGELFF

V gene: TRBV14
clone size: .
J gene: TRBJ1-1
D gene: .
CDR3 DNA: TGTGCCAGCAGCCAACATACAGGGTCGGGTACTGAAGCTTTCTTT
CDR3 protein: CASSQHTGSGTEAFF

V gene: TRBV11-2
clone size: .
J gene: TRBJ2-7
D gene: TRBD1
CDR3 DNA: TGTGCCAGCAGCAGGGGGACAGATCAAAGAGAGCAGTACTTC
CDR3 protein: CASSRGTDQREQYF

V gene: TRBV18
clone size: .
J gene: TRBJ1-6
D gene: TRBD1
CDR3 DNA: TGTGCCAGCTCCCTAGGACAGGCTCCCCATTCACCCCTCCACTTT
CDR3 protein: CASSLGQAPHSPLHF

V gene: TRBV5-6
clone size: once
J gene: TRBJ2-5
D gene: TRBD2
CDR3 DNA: TGTGCCAGCAGCTCCGGGACTAGGGTCGAGACCCAGTACTTC
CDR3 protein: CASSSGTRVETQYF

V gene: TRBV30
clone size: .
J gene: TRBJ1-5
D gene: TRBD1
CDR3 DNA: TGTGCCTGGAGTGTACGGGGACAGTACAATCAGCCCCAGCATTTT
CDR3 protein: CAWSVRGQYNQPQHF

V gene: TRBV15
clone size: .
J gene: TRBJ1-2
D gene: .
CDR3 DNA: TGTGCCACCAGCAGAGATCCGGGATCGGGCTATGGCTACACCTTC
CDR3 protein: CATSRDPGSGYGYTF

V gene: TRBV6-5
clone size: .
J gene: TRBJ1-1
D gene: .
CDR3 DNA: TGTGCCAGCAGTTATCCAGGGTCCCTGCGTACTGAAGCTTTCTTT
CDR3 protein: CASSYPGSLRTEAFF

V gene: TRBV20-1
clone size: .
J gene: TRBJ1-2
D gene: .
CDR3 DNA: TGCAGTGCTAGAGATGGAGCCCTCTACACCTTC
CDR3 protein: CSARDGALYTF

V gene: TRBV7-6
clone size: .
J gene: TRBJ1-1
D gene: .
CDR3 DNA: TGTGCCAGCAGCTTAGTGGGAGGGGCCGGTGAAGCTTTCTTT
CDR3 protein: CASSLVGGAGEAFF

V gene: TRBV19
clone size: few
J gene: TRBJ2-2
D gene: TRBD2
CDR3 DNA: TGTGCCAGTAGTATCCGACTAGCGGGAGGCTTCACCGGGGAGCTGTTTTTT
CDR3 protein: CASSIRLAGGFTGELFF

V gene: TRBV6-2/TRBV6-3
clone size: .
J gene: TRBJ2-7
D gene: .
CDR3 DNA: TGTGCCAGCAGTCCCGAATCCGGGGGTTCCTACGAGCAGTACTTC
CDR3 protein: CASSPESGGSYEQYF